Listed below are T cell receptor beta chains from one sample, sequenced in a study of OX40 agonist ivuxolimab in advanced cancers. Clones were read by immunoSEQ multiplex PCR, and TCRdb kept only the in-frame ones, dropping some. Of about 57,000 clones listed, 83% are singletons. Sequencing used CD4+ or CD8+ T cells sorted from blood, obtained in a trial of the OX40 agonist ivuxolimab. The receptors here all came from an adult with an advanced solid tumor such as melanoma, head and neck, liver or kidney cancer. CDR3s include the opening cysteine and the closing phenylalanine or tryptophan. A D gene is named only where the DNA matches it firmly. Size values are once, few and many counts, or a class for expanded clones, and some rows have none.

abundance	v_gene	len	j_gene	d_gene	CDR3nt	CDR3aa
-	TRBV27	15	TRBJ1-2	TRBD1	TGTGCCAGCAGTCCCGGACAGGGTGGGCTTTATGCGGAGACCTTC	CASSPGQGGLYAETF
-	TRBV5-1	16	TRBJ2-2	-	TGCGCCAGCAGCTTGGAGGGTTACGCGAACACCGGGGAGCTGTTTTTT	CASSLEGYANTGELFF
-	TRBV27	15	TRBJ2-3	TRBD2	TGTGCCAGCAGTTTATCAAGCGGGGCCACAGATACGCAGTATTTT	CASSLSSGATDTQYF
-	TRBV18	17	TRBJ1-2	-	TGTGCCAGCTCACCTATAGAATCAGGGGATGCTAACTATGGCTACACCTTC	CASSPIESGDANYGYTF
-	TRBV5-5	14	TRBJ2-1	TRBD1	TGTGCCAGCAGCCGAGGGACAGTTTACAATGAGCAGTTCTTC	CASSRGTVYNEQFF
-	TRBV7-9	14	TRBJ2-4	-	TGTGCCAGCAGCTTAGGGGGGGCCAAAAACATTCAGTACTTC	CASSLGGAKNIQYF
medium-sized	TRBV30	13	TRBJ1-2	-	TGTGCCTGGAGTCAACGGAGGATCTATGGCTACACCTTC	CAWSQRRIYGYTF
-	TRBV30	14	TRBJ2-1	-	TGTGCCTGGAAGGGCCTACCATCCTACAATGAGCAGTTCTTC	CAWKGLPSYNEQFF
-	TRBV10-3	13	TRBJ1-1	-	TGTGCCATCAGTGGGGGGGGTTACACTGAAGCTTTCTTT	CAISGGGYTEAFF
-	TRBV5-8	17	TRBJ2-3	TRBD2	TGTGCCAGCAGCACCCCGACTAGCGGGCTTAGCACAGATACGCAGTATTTT	CASSTPTSGLSTDTQYF
-	TRBV7-6	14	TRBJ2-5	-	TGTGCCAGCAGCTTAGGCAGGGTGGGAGAGACCCAGTACTTC	CASSLGRVGETQYF
-	TRBV30	16	TRBJ1-1	-	TGTGCCTGGAGTGCACGTATTTCGGGGTTGAACACTGAAGCTTTCTTT	CAWSARISGLNTEAFF
-	TRBV20-1	10	TRBJ2-1	-	TGCAGTGCTAGTTTAATTGAGCAGTTCTTC	CSASLIEQFF
-	TRBV5-4	15	TRBJ2-7	TRBD2	TGTGCCAGCAGCGGGCCGGGACTAGCGGGAGGCGAGCAGTACTTC	CASSGPGLAGGEQYF
-	TRBV18	15	TRBJ2-7	TRBD1	TGTGCCAGCTCACTAGCCGGGACAGGCTCCTACGAGCAGTACTTC	CASSLAGTGSYEQYF
-	TRBV2	14	TRBJ2-5	TRBD2	TGTGCCAGCGGAAAGCGGGAGGGCGCGGAGACCCAGTACTTC	CASGKREGAETQYF
-	TRBV7-3	17	TRBJ1-3	TRBD1	TGTGCCAGCAGCTTAACCGACAGGGAGGGGGAAGGAAACACCATATATTTT	CASSLTDREGEGNTIYF
-	TRBV7-2	14	TRBJ2-3	-	TGTGCCAGCAGCTTACAGAGTCGTACAGATACGCAGTATTTT	CASSLQSRTDTQYF
once	TRBV28	15	TRBJ2-6	-	TGTGCCAGCAGACTAGGACGCTCTGGGGCCAACGTCCTGACTTTC	CASRLGRSGANVLTF
-	TRBV6-5	13	TRBJ2-1	-	TGTGCCAGCTCTCGGGGCGTCTACAATGAGCAGTTCTTC	CASSRGVYNEQFF
-	TRBV19	15	TRBJ1-2	-	TGTGCCAGTAGTATGGCGGACCCAAAGAACTATGGCTACACCTTC	CASSMADPKNYGYTF
-	TRBV5-4	13	TRBJ2-1	-	TGTGCCAGCAGCCGACTAGGGCGGGATGAGCAGTTCTTC	CASSRLGRDEQFF
-	TRBV29-1	17	TRBJ2-1	TRBD2	TGCAGCGTTTCCTTACTAGCGGGAGACGTATCCTACAATGAGCAGTTCTTC	CSVSLLAGDVSYNEQFF
once	TRBV5-5	17	TRBJ1-3	-	TGTGCCAGCAGCTTCGGGAGGCCCGGGTTCTCTGGAAACACCATATATTTT	CASSFGRPGFSGNTIYF
-	TRBV5-1	15	TRBJ2-7	TRBD1	TGCGCCAGCAGCCCCCTACAGGGGTCGTCCTACGAGCAGTACTTC	CASSPLQGSSYEQYF
-	TRBV18	15	TRBJ2-5	-	TGTGCCAGCTCACCACGTACCCCTCGGGGAGAGACCCAGTACTTC	CASSPRTPRGETQYF
-	TRBV4-1	17	TRBJ2-5	TRBD2	TGCGCCAGCAGCCCCACGGGAGCGGGAGTTATTGGGGAGACCCAGTACTTC	CASSPTGAGVIGETQYF
-	TRBV14	14	TRBJ1-3	-	TGTGCCAGCAGCCAAGGGAGCTCTGGAAACACCATATATTTT	CASSQGSSGNTIYF
few	TRBV28	15	TRBJ1-2	-	TGTGCCAGCAGATACGAGGACAGAGATATCTATGGCTACACCTTC	CASRYEDRDIYGYTF
once	TRBV28	16	TRBJ2-1	TRBD2	TGTGCCAGCAGTACGAGGACTAGCGGGAGGTCCGATGAGCAGTTCTTC	CASSTRTSGRSDEQFF
-	TRBV5-5	14	TRBJ1-1	-	TGTGCCAGCAGCTTGAGGTTGGCAGCCGATGCGGCTTTCTTT	CASSLRLAADAAFF
few	TRBV6-1	15	TRBJ1-1	-	TGTGCCAGCAGTGAAGCGTGGGCCAGGGACACTGAAGCTTTCTTT	CASSEAWARDTEAFF
-	TRBV18	13	TRBJ2-7	TRBD1	TGTGCCAGCTCATTGACAGGGTTCTACGAGCAGTACTTC	CASSLTGFYEQYF
once	TRBV7-2	14	TRBJ2-7	-	TGTGCCAGCAGCTTTGGCGGATCCACCTACGAGCAGTACTTC	CASSFGGSTYEQYF
-	TRBV2	17	TRBJ1-3	-	TGTGCCAGCAGTGAAGAGGCGGCAGGTGCCCCTGGAAACACCATATATTTT	CASSEEAAGAPGNTIYF